These T cell receptor beta chains were read from a single sample in a study of T cells after posttransplantation cyclophosphamide. Produced via immunoSEQ multiplex PCR; TCRdb's table is partial and in-frame only. The sample holds about 12,000 clones, and no clone turns up only once. The sample here was PBMCs, taken after allogeneic stem cell transplant with posttransplant cyclophosphamide. These receptors all stem from a female patient between 40 and 55 years old who received an allogeneic stem cell transplant from an unrelated donor, was CMV-positive, and had acute GVHD only. Some T cells may be transferred from the graft donor. Both conserved end residues are part of each CDR3. A D gene is named only where the DNA matches it firmly. The size entry is marked missing in some rows and otherwise reads once, few, many or a size class.

CASSVAEGAGPQHF	TGTGCCAGCAGCGTAGCTGAGGGGGCTGGGCCCCAGCATTTT	TRBV9	TRBJ1-5	TRBD1	14	-
CASSPPGGTQYF	TGCGCCAGCAGCCCCCCGGGGGGTACGCAGTATTTT	TRBV4-3	TRBJ2-3	TRBD2	12	many
CASSDASQQGRRGYTF	TGTGCCAGCAGTGACGCGTCTCAACAGGGCCGACGCGGCTACACCTTC	TRBV6-1	TRBJ1-2	-	16	few
CASSQPTEREMAFF	TGTGCCAGCAGCCAACCGACAGAGAGAGAGATGGCTTTCTTT	TRBV4-2	TRBJ1-1	-	14	few
CASGRRDRDLREKLFF	TGTGCCAGCGGACGCCGGGACAGGGATCTTCGGGAAAAACTGTTTTTT	TRBV2	TRBJ1-4	TRBD1	16	many
CASSTDRENTEAFF	TGTGCCAGTAGTACGGACAGGGAGAACACTGAAGCTTTCTTT	TRBV19	TRBJ1-1	TRBD1	14	many
CASSSRTRRNYGYTF	TGTGCCAGCAGCTCACGGACTCGAAGGAACTATGGCTACACCTTC	TRBV5-5	TRBJ1-2	-	15	many
CASSVWGGAGNIQYF	TGTGCCAGCAGCGTTTGGGGGGGCGCGGGGAACATTCAGTACTTC	TRBV9	TRBJ2-4	-	15	many
CASSLSRAEETQYF	TGCGCCAGCAGCTTGTCCAGGGCAGAAGAGACCCAGTACTTC	TRBV5-1	TRBJ2-5	-	14	-
CASSYRGIVNTEAFF	TGTGCCAGCAGTTACAGGGGAATCGTGAACACTGAAGCTTTCTTT	TRBV25-1	TRBJ1-1	TRBD1	15	-
CAISPGGLRDASPLHF	TGTGCCATCAGTCCCGGGGGTTTAAGGGATGCCTCACCCCTCCACTTT	TRBV10-3	TRBJ1-6	-	16	many
CASSLLAGGRTDTQYF	TGTGCCAGCAGCTTACTAGCGGGGGGCCGCACAGATACGCAGTATTTT	TRBV7-2	TRBJ2-3	TRBD2	16	-
CASSELAGSYNEQFF	TGTGCCAGCAGTGAGTTAGCGGGATCCTACAATGAGCAGTTCTTC	TRBV6-4	TRBJ2-1	TRBD2	15	many
CASSFRQGSTDTQYF	TGTGCCAGCAGCTTTAGACAGGGGAGCACAGATACGCAGTATTTT	TRBV5-8	TRBJ2-3	TRBD1	15	many
CASSHTPGQGHTEAFF	TGTGCCAGCAGCCACACACCGGGACAGGGGCACACTGAAGCTTTCTTT	TRBV11-3	TRBJ1-1	TRBD1	16	many
CASSLLAGGLSDTQYF	TGTGCCAGCAGCTTGCTAGCGGGGGGCCTAAGTGATACGCAGTATTTT	TRBV5-6	TRBJ2-3	TRBD2	16	-
CASSSQTGERNQPQHF	TGTGCCAGCAGCTCACAGACAGGGGAGCGCAATCAGCCCCAGCATTTT	TRBV5-6	TRBJ1-5	TRBD1	16	many
CASSLLTQGTPTNEKLFF	TGTGCCAGCAGCTTATTAACCCAGGGGACCCCAACTAATGAAAAACTGTTTTTT	TRBV7-2	TRBJ1-4	-	18	many
CASSFSQGGYTF	TGTGCCAGCAGTTTTTCGCAGGGGGGCTACACCTTC	TRBV28	TRBJ1-2	-	12	few
CASSFGGAGTLTEKLFF	TGCGCCAGCAGCTTCGGTGGAGCGGGGACTTTGACTGAAAAACTGTTTTTT	TRBV5-1	TRBJ1-4	-	17	many
CASSPPGGQGNEKLFF	TGTGCCAGCTCACCACCGGGGGGACAGGGGAATGAAAAACTGTTTTTT	TRBV18	TRBJ1-4	TRBD1	16	many